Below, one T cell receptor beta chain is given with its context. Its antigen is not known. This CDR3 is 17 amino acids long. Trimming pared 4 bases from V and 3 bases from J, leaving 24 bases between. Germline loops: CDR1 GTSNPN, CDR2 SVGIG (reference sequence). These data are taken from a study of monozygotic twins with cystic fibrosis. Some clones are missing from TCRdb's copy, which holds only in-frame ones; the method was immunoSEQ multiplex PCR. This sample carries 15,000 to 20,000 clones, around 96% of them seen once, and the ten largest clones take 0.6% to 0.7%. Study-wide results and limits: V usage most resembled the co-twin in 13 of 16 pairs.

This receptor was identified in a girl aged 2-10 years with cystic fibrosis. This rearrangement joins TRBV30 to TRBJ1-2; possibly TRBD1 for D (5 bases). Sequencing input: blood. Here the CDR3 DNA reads TGTGCCTGGAATCCCCCCCGTTTAGAGGGGCTCGACTATGGCTACACCTTC. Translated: CAWNPPRLEGLDYGYTF.